Below, 6 T cell receptor beta chains from the same sample are listed, as sequenced in a study of CD8 T cells in Susac syndrome. With random hexamers, about 0.5 to 1 ug RNA was reverse transcribed. One entry per CDR3 protein results from TCRdb running MiXCR on the immunoSEQ multiplex PCR reads. Of about 130,000 distinct CDR3 sequences listed, over 90% are singletons. The sample consisted of CD4+ T cells from PBMCs. The receptors were sampled from a human donor in good health.

The genes are TRBV20-1 and TRBJ2-7; D unresolved. CDR1 and CDR2 from the germline V gene are DFQATT and SNEGSKA (reference sequence). Trimming took 1 base from V and 6 from J, leaving 19 bases between them. The CDR3 contains 15 residues. In DNA form, the CDR3 reads TGCAGTGCTAGAGGGACGCAGGATGTGTTGGCCGAGCAGTACTTC. Translated: CSARGTQDVLAEQYF.

The chain recombines TRBV15 with TRBJ2-4; D not certain. Trimming took off 1 base at V and 1 base at J, with 8 bases between the two ends. The germline V gene encodes CDR1 LNHNV and CDR2 YYDKDF (reference sequence). The CDR3 is 15 amino acids. In DNA, the CDR3 is TGTGCCACCAGCAGAGGAGACTTGGCCAAAAACATTCAGTACTTC. Protein sequence: CATSRGDLAKNIQYF.

The chain uses TRBV24-1 and TRBJ2-5, with 7 bases aligning to TRBD1. Germline V gene sequence: CDR1 KGHDR, CDR2 SFDVKD. CDR3 size: 13 residues. V was clipped by 8 bases and J by 2 bases; unmatched bases: 4. CDR3 DNA: TGTGCCACCAACGACAGGGATCAAGAGACCCAGTACTTC. This translates into CATNDRDQETQYF.

This clonotype showed up just once. The chain couples TRBV27 to TRBJ2-5; 13 bases line up with TRBD2. The V and J ends lost 2 bases and 1 base, in that order; junction bases with no gene match: 4. The CDR3 runs to 17 residues. The germline gives CDR1 MNHEY, CDR2 SMNVEV (reference sequence). The CDR3 DNA is TGTGCCAGCAGTTTAAAGGGACTAGCGGGACCCCAAGAGACCCAGTACTTC. Translation: CASSLKGLAGPQETQYF.

This clonotype occurred once. J is TRBJ2-3 and V is TRBV7-2, with TRBD1 identical over 9 bases. The V gene's germline CDR1 is SGHTA and CDR2 FQGNSA. V lost 5 bases to trimming and J lost 2 bases; unmatched junction nucleotides: 5. There are 15 residues in the CDR3. The CDR3 DNA reads as TGTGCCAGCAGCCCCCGGGACAGGGACACAGATACGCAGTATTTT. It specifies CASSPRDRDTDTQYF.

The J gene is TRBJ2-3, the V gene TRBV3-1; D is unresolved. Germline-derived CDR1 and CDR2 are LGHDT and YNNKEL (reference sequence). This CDR3 region has 15 residues. Trimming left V 5 bases short and J 0 bases short, with 12 bases between. The CDR3 region is CASSIRAFSTDTQYF. For the CDR3, the DNA is TGTGCCAGCAGCATAAGAGCGTTCAGCACAGATACGCAGTATTTT.